This is a list of T cell receptor beta chains from one sample in a study of T cells in Graves' hyperthyroidism and ophthalmopathy. One entry per CDR3 protein results from TCRdb running MiXCR on the multiplex PCR reads. The sample records 250,000 to 300,000 distinct CDR3 sequences, roughly an eighth being singletons. Sequenced sample: blood. The receptor set was obtained from a woman aged 35 to 49 with Graves' hyperthyroidism. Each CDR3 is given with its conserved first and last residue. Fields, in order: D gene, J gene, clone size, V gene, CDR3 DNA, CDR3 protein. D genes are given only for firm matches. Size is stated for part of the rows, as once, few or many counts, or as a class when the clone is expanded.

d_call: TRBD1; j_call: TRBJ2-1; clone_size: many; v_call: TRBV24-1; cdr3_nt: TGTGCCACCAGTAAACGACAGGGGGACTACAATGAGCAGTTCTTC; cdr3_aa: CATSKRQGDYNEQFF
d_call: TRBD2; j_call: TRBJ2-2; clone_size: many; v_call: TRBV12-3/TRBV12-4; cdr3_nt: TGTGCCAGCAGGACCTCTAGCGGGTCGAACACCGGGGAGCTGTTTTTT; cdr3_aa: CASRTSSGSNTGELFF
d_call: -; j_call: TRBJ2-1; clone_size: many; v_call: TRBV6-1; cdr3_nt: TGTGCCAGCAGAACAGGGCATACTACGCGCTACAATGAGCAGTTCTTC; cdr3_aa: CASRTGHTTRYNEQFF
d_call: TRBD2; j_call: TRBJ2-1; clone_size: many; v_call: TRBV2; cdr3_nt: TGTGCCAGCAGCTTGGGACTAGCGGCGAATGAGCAGTTCTTC; cdr3_aa: CASSLGLAANEQFF
d_call: -; j_call: TRBJ2-3; clone_size: many; v_call: TRBV28; cdr3_nt: TGTGCCAGCAGTTTATTAGATACGCAGTATTTT; cdr3_aa: CASSLLDTQYF
d_call: TRBD1; j_call: TRBJ2-3; clone_size: -; v_call: TRBV5-1; cdr3_nt: TGCGCCAGCACAACAGGGGAAGCTAGCACAGATACGCAGTATTTT; cdr3_aa: CASTTGEASTDTQYF
d_call: -; j_call: TRBJ1-2; clone_size: many; v_call: TRBV20-1; cdr3_nt: TGCAGTGCCATTTTCCAGGGTTTGAGAGGCTACACCTTC; cdr3_aa: CSAIFQGLRGYTF
d_call: -; j_call: TRBJ2-5; clone_size: many; v_call: TRBV2; cdr3_nt: TGTGCCAGCAGCGCTACAGGGATCGGAGAGACCCAGTACTTC; cdr3_aa: CASSATGIGETQYF
d_call: -; j_call: TRBJ2-1; clone_size: -; v_call: TRBV9; cdr3_nt: TGTGCCAGCAGCGGAGGGGGGAGGGACAATGAGCAGTTCTTC; cdr3_aa: CASSGGGRDNEQFF
d_call: -; j_call: TRBJ2-1; clone_size: many; v_call: TRBV2; cdr3_nt: TGTGCCAGCAGTGTGGTGGGCAATGAGCAGTTCTTC; cdr3_aa: CASSVVGNEQFF
d_call: TRBD2; j_call: TRBJ2-1; clone_size: many; v_call: TRBV20-1; cdr3_nt: TGCAGTGCTAGTCAACTAGCGGGAGGCTGGGATGAGCAGTTCTTC; cdr3_aa: CSASQLAGGWDEQFF
d_call: -; j_call: TRBJ2-1; clone_size: -; v_call: TRBV4-2; cdr3_nt: TGTGCCAGCAGCCTACAGGACTTACAAAGGGATGAGCAGTTCTTC; cdr3_aa: CASSLQDLQRDEQFF
d_call: -; j_call: TRBJ1-5; clone_size: many; v_call: TRBV7-2; cdr3_nt: TGTGCCAGCAGCTTAGCCCAGGGATATGGTCAGCCCCAGCATTTT; cdr3_aa: CASSLAQGYGQPQHF
d_call: TRBD2; j_call: TRBJ2-3; clone_size: many; v_call: TRBV2; cdr3_nt: TGTGCCAGCAGGCCGACTAGCGGGAGTGGTACGCAGTATTTT; cdr3_aa: CASRPTSGSGTQYF
d_call: TRBD1; j_call: TRBJ1-5; clone_size: many; v_call: TRBV19; cdr3_nt: TGTGCCAGTAGCCCTTCGACAGGGGAGGGTCAGCCCCAGCATTTT; cdr3_aa: CASSPSTGEGQPQHF
d_call: -; j_call: TRBJ2-5; clone_size: -; v_call: TRBV25-1; cdr3_nt: TGTGCCAGCAATGGACGGACCCGGGGAAGCGAGACCCAGTACTTC; cdr3_aa: CASNGRTRGSETQYF
d_call: -; j_call: TRBJ2-1; clone_size: -; v_call: TRBV18; cdr3_nt: TGTGCCAGCTCACCCAGTGGGAGTATCAATGAGCAGTTCTTC; cdr3_aa: CASSPSGSINEQFF
d_call: -; j_call: TRBJ2-5; clone_size: many; v_call: TRBV2; cdr3_nt: TGTGCCAGCACCGAACAGGAGACCCAGTACTTC; cdr3_aa: CASTEQETQYF
d_call: TRBD1; j_call: TRBJ1-1; clone_size: -; v_call: TRBV6-5; cdr3_nt: TGTGCCAGCAGTTACTTAGCCGGGACAGGGGCTTTCTTT; cdr3_aa: CASSYLAGTGAFF
d_call: -; j_call: TRBJ1-4; clone_size: many; v_call: TRBV12-5; cdr3_nt: TGTGCTAGTGGTTTGGACGGAAGAGCAACTAATGAAAAACTGTTTTTT; cdr3_aa: CASGLDGRATNEKLFF
d_call: TRBD2; j_call: TRBJ2-1; clone_size: -; v_call: TRBV11-2; cdr3_nt: TGTGCCAGCAGCTTAGACGGGGGGGGGTACAATGAGCAGTTCTTC; cdr3_aa: CASSLDGGGYNEQFF
d_call: -; j_call: TRBJ1-2; clone_size: many; v_call: TRBV7-9; cdr3_nt: TGTGCCAGCAGCTTAGTCGCAGTTGACTATGGCTACACCTTC; cdr3_aa: CASSLVAVDYGYTF
d_call: -; j_call: TRBJ2-1; clone_size: many; v_call: TRBV12-3/TRBV12-4; cdr3_nt: TGTGCCAGCAGTTTGGGGGAAATTAATGAGCAGTTCTTC; cdr3_aa: CASSLGEINEQFF